A single sample gave rise to the 31 T cell receptor beta chains below, sequenced in a study of a mutant IDH1 vaccine in newly diagnosed glioma. Noted time point: baseline, week 1 (first vaccination visit). Treatment given: pre-vaccination baseline after standard-of-care therapy. The protocol was immunoSEQ multiplex PCR, while the TCRdb copy is restricted to in-frame clones and leaves out a portion. This table has some 56,000 clones, 91% appearing once. The input for sequencing was PBMCs, taken from a glioma patient treated with radiotherapy, temozolomide or both. The receptors shown here come from a man aged 45-60 years with glioma.

A note on this clone: The junction does not match germline at one end; this may be a read error. The chain is built from TRBV23-1 and TRBJ2-7; TRBD2 might be the D (6 bases). TRBV23-1 is filed as an ORF, its function uncertain. The CDR3 has 13 residues. CDR3 DNA sequence: TGCGCCAGCAGTCAATCGTATGGCGGGATCTGGAACTTC. Translation gives CASSQSYGGIWNF.

V usage is TRBV9 and J usage is TRBJ2-2, with 7 bases matching TRBD1. The germline V gene has CDR1 SGDLS and CDR2 YYNGEE. The junction had 11 bases not matched to a gene; V was cut back by 2 bases and J by 4 bases. This CDR3 comprises 17 residues. In nucleotides, the CDR3 is TGTGCCAGCAGCGTTGGGTTCAGGGGGACGGTCACCGGGGAGCTGTTTTTT. Translated, it gives CASSVGFRGTVTGELFF.

The V and J genes are TRBV11-2 and TRBJ2-1; 13 bases agree with TRBD2. Germline assignment: CDR1 SGHAT and CDR2 FQNNGV. The CDR3 loop spans 15 amino acids. Trimming at V came to 5 bases and at J to 8 bases, leaving 6 bases not matched to a gene. CDR3 nucleotide sequence: TGTGCCAGCAGCCCTACTAGCGGGGGGGGGTATGAGCAGTTCTTC. Protein sequence: CASSPTSGGGYEQFF.

The chain carries TRBV18 and TRBJ2-5; 10 positions match TRBD2. The V segment lost 3 bases and the J segment 4 bases; nucleotides outside the gene matches: 11. CDR1 and CDR2 from the germline V gene are KGHSH and LQKENI. The CDR3 consists of 17 residues. CDR3 amino acids: CASSPLAGEKSRETQYF. The DNA of the CDR3 is TGTGCCAGCTCACCTCTAGCGGGAGAGAAGAGTCGAGAGACCCAGTACTTC. The full variable domain, completed using reference TRBV18 and TRBJ2-5, is NAGVMQNPRHLVRRRGQEARLRCSPMKGHSHVYWYRQLPEEGLKFMVYLQKENIIDESGMPKERFSAEFPKEGPSILRIQQVVRGDSAAYFCASSPLAGEKSRETQYFGPGTRLLVL.

This chain uses TRBV7-2 with TRBJ2-3; the D is unclear. This CDR3 has 14 residues. V was shortened by 4 bases and J by 0 bases, with 8 bases between the two germline ends. Germline lookup yields CDR1 SGHTA and CDR2 FQGNSA. CDR3 residues: CASSSSPSTDTQYF. CDR3 DNA sequence: TGTGCCAGCAGCTCCAGTCCAAGCACAGATACGCAGTATTTT.

This chain uses TRBV10-3 with TRBJ2-3, with 8 bases aligning to TRBD2. CDR1 is ENHRY and CDR2 is SYGVKD in the germline V gene. Germline trimming cut 3 bases from V and 0 bases from J; bases unmatched to any gene: 8. CDR3 size: 17 residues. The CDR3 nucleotides are TGTGCCATCAGTGAATCCGCCGCTAGCGGGAGCACAGATACGCAGTATTTT. It codes for CAISESAASGSTDTQYF.

This chain joins TRBV7-2 and TRBJ2-1; 12 bases agree with TRBD2. Germline CDR1 is SGHTA and CDR2 is FQGNSA. After removal of 4 bases from V and 4 bases from J, the junction contained 2 bases not matched to a gene. The CDR3 is made up of 15 amino acids. The CDR3 coding sequence is TGTGCCAGCAGCTCTCTAGCGGGAGGGTACAATGAGCAGTTCTTC. It yields the protein CASSSLAGGYNEQFF.

The rearrangement joins TRBV6-6 to TRBJ2-1; no clear D gene. Per germline, CDR1 MNHNY and CDR2 SVGAGI (reference sequence). The CDR3 has 15 amino acids. Between the trimmed V and J ends, which lost 4 bases and 2 bases, there was a span of 12 bases. DNA of the CDR3: TGTGCCAGCAGTTCCCCTGTCGTTCCCTACAATGAGCAGTTCTTC. Translation: CASSSPVVPYNEQFF.

The chain employs TRBV2 and TRBJ1-4; possible D gene TRBD1, 5 bases. The CDR3 loop spans 16 amino acids. V lost 4 bases, J lost 3 bases, and 15 bases lay in between. The germline V gene has CDR1 SNHLY and CDR2 FYNNEI. CDR3 loop: CASSAVGAGSNEKLFF. For the CDR3, the DNA is TGTGCCAGCAGTGCTGTCGGGGCAGGGTCTAATGAAAAACTGTTTTTT.

The chain has TRBV5-1 and TRBJ2-2; 15 nucleotides line up with TRBD2. Germline CDR1 SGHRS, CDR2 YFSETQ. The trim removed 3 bases at V and 1 base at J, leaving 7 bases unmatched. This CDR3 comprises 19 residues. CDR3 region: CASSSGQGLAGGNTGELFF. DNA of the CDR3: TGCGCCAGCAGCTCGGGACAGGGACTAGCGGGAGGGAACACCGGGGAGCTGTTTTTT. Full variable domain (missing parts from reference TRBV5-1 and TRBJ2-2): KAGVTQTPRYLIKTRGQQVTLSCSPISGHRSVSWYQQTPGQGLQFLFEYFSETQRNKGNFPGRFSGRQFSNSRSEMNVSTLELGDSALYLCASSSGQGLAGGNTGELFFGEGSRLTVL.

This chain joins TRBV19 and TRBJ1-3; D is possibly TRBD1 (5 bases). The V gene lost 5 bases and the J gene lost 0 bases, with 17 bases spanning the gap. This CDR3 contains 17 residues. Per germline, CDR1 LNHDA and CDR2 SQIVND (reference sequence). The CDR3 DNA is TGTGCCAGTAGTTTGGGGGGACGGACAATCTCTGGAAACACCATATATTTT. Translated: CASSLGGRTISGNTIYF.

CDR3 bases: TGTGCCTGGAGTGACCTAGGGGACGAGCAGTACTTC. Its protein product is CAWSDLGDEQYF. This chain uses TRBV30 with TRBJ2-7; D perhaps matches TRBD1 (5 bases). Germline V gene lookup returns CDR1 GTSNPN and CDR2 SVGIG (reference sequence). CDR3 size: 12 residues. V was shortened by 1 base and J by 5 bases, with 9 bases between the two germline ends.

The gene calls are TRBV7-2 and TRBJ2-7, with D hard to call. With 4 bases removed from V and 3 bases from J, the gap between germline ends came to 7 bases. The CDR3 runs to 12 residues. Per the germline V gene, CDR1 is SGHTA and CDR2 is FQGNSA. The CDR3 region is CASSWRGYEQYF. The CDR3 region has the DNA TGTGCCAGCAGCTGGCGCGGCTACGAGCAGTACTTC.

This clone is classed as medium-sized. This rearrangement joins TRBV11-2 to TRBJ2-7; the match to TRBD1 covers 8 bases. V was clipped by 3 bases and J by 3 bases; unmatched bases: 4. Germline V gives CDR1 SGHAT, CDR2 FQNNGV. The CDR3 length is 14 residues. The DNA for the CDR3 is TGTGCCAGCAGCTTGGTTACAGGGGGCTACGAGCAGTACTTC. As protein: CASSLVTGGYEQYF. The full variable domain, its missing parts supplied by reference TRBV11-2 and TRBJ2-7, is EAGVAQSPRYKIIEKRQSVAFWCNPISGHATLYWYQQILGQGPKLLIQFQNNGVVDDSQLPKDRFSAERLKGVDSTLKIQPAKLEDSAVYLCASSLVTGGYEQYFGPGTRLTVT.

This clone was picked up a small number of times. The rearrangement joins TRBV9 to TRBJ2-5; maybe TRBD2 (6 bases). Germline assignment: CDR1 SGDLS and CDR2 YYNGEE. The CDR3 spans 14 residues. Between the trimmed V and J ends, which lost 5 bases and 9 bases, there was a span of 20 bases. The CDR3 coding sequence is TGTGCCAGCAGTCCCGGGAGAGCTAAATGGGCCCAGTACTTC. As protein: CASSPGRAKWAQYF. Supplemented by reference TRBV9 and TRBJ2-5, the full variable domain reads DSGVTQTPKHLITATGQRVTLRCSPRSGDLSVYWYQQSLDQGLQFLIQYYNGEERAKGNILERFSAQQFPDLHSELNLSSLELGDSALYFCASSPGRAKWAQYFGPGTRLLVL.

This chain uses TRBV19 with TRBJ1-1; D gene unclear. This CDR3 spans 12 amino acids. The V gene lost 7 bases and the J gene lost 1 base, with 7 bases spanning the gap. CDR1 is LNHDA, CDR2 SQIVND, per germline (reference sequence). CDR3 in amino acids: CASIAKNTEAFF. In DNA form, the CDR3 reads TGTGCCAGTATAGCAAAGAACACTGAAGCTTTCTTT.

V usage is TRBV5-6 and J usage is TRBJ1-6; TRBD1 matches at 9 bases. Germline V gene data show CDR1 as SGHDT and CDR2 as YYEEEE. This CDR3 has 15 amino acids. The V segment lost 6 bases and the J segment 7 bases; nucleotides outside the gene matches: 8. CDR3 in DNA: TGTGCCAGCAACCTCGTGACAGGGGGGAATTCACCCCTCCACTTT. Translated: CASNLVTGGNSPLHF.

The rearrangement links TRBV7-2 to TRBJ1-1; TRBD1 matches 8 bases. J lost 4 bases, V lost 3 bases, and 13 bases had no gene match. Germline V gene lookup returns CDR1 SGHTA and CDR2 FQGNSA. The CDR3 runs to 17 residues. The CDR3 sequence is CASSLDQTGAGATEAFF. The CDR3 DNA follows: TGTGCCAGCAGCTTGGATCAGACAGGGGCCGGGGCCACTGAAGCTTTCTTT.

This clone was seen a single time. V usage is TRBV18 and J usage is TRBJ1-4; D is ambiguous. The length of the CDR3 is 14 residues. Germline V gene lookup returns CDR1 KGHSH and CDR2 LQKENI. V lost 1 base and J 8 bases, leaving 11 bases between the germline ends. DNA for the CDR3: TGTGCCAGCTCACCACTTAAGGGAACGGAAAAACTGTTTTTT. Protein: CASSPLKGTEKLFF.

The CDR3 here is CASSLEVGQAAYEQYF. The CDR3, as DNA: TGTGCCAGCAGCTTAGAGGTGGGACAGGCCGCCTACGAGCAGTACTTC. V is TRBV7-6 and J is TRBJ2-7; the match to TRBD1 covers 8 bases. Germline V CDR1 and CDR2: SGHVS, FNYEAQ. CDR3 size: 16 residues. With V trimmed by 1 base and J by 2 bases, 7 bases remained unmatched.

The chain has TRBV6-1 and TRBJ2-2, with D unclear. CDR1 MNHNS and CDR2 SASEGT come from the germline V gene. The CDR3 runs to 16 residues. The V end lost 0 bases, the J end lost 2 bases, and 10 bases lay between the germline ends. The CDR3 DNA follows: TGTGCCAGCAGTGAAGCGCTTTACGGTAACACCGGGGAGCTGTTTTTT. Amino acids: CASSEALYGNTGELFF.

The chain combines TRBV11-3 with TRBJ2-1; 10 nucleotides align to TRBD2. Germline CDR1 reads SGHNT; CDR2 reads YENEEA. V shed 5 bases, J shed 5 bases, and the junction held 9 bases outside the gene matches. CDR3 size: 16 residues. The CDR3 region is CASSRRLAGGNNEQFF. The CDR3, as DNA: TGTGCCAGCAGCCGCCGCTTAGCGGGAGGTAACAATGAGCAGTTCTTC.

This clone was found once. V gene TRBV5-4 combines with J gene TRBJ2-7; 9 bases align to TRBD1. The CDR3 totals 13 residues. V gave up 3 bases and J gave up 5 bases; unmatched junction bases: 3. CDR1 and CDR2 from the germline V gene are SGHNT and YYREEE (reference sequence). The CDR3 DNA reads as TGTGCCAGCAGCTGGGGACAGGGCAACGAGCAGTACTTC. Translation gives CASSWGQGNEQYF.

This chain links TRBV7-8 with TRBJ1-6, with TRBD1 matching 9 bases. V was pared by 5 bases and J by 6 bases, with 5 bases of the junction left unmatched. Per the germline V gene, CDR1 is SGHVS and CDR2 is FQNEAQ. This CDR3 spans 15 amino acids. CDR3 DNA: TGTGCCAGCAGCCGTGGGGACAGGGTTAATTCACCCCTCCACTTT. Translation gives CASSRGDRVNSPLHF. The full variable domain, rest sourced from reference TRBV7-8 and TRBJ1-6, is GAGVSQSPRYKVAKRGQDVALRCDPISGHVSLFWYQQALGQGPEFLTYFQNEAQLDKSGLPSDRFFAERPEGSVSTLKIQRTQQEDSAVYLCASSRGDRVNSPLHFGNGTRLTVT.

The chain is built from TRBV4-2 and TRBJ1-5; D is unresolved. CDR3 length equals 13 residues. The V end lost 2 bases, the J end lost 7 bases, and 9 bases lay between the germline ends. Germline lookup yields CDR1 LGHNA and CDR2 YNFKEQ. The CDR3 DNA sequence: TGTGCCAGCAGCCAAAACCTGGGCCAGCCCCAGCATTTT. Translating it yields CASSQNLGQPQHF.

V gene TRBV28 combines with J gene TRBJ2-3, with a weak D call TRBD2 (5 bases). V gave up 5 bases and J gave up 2 bases, with 8 bases separating them. Germline values: CDR1 MDHEN, CDR2 SYDVKM. CDR3 length equals 13 residues. The CDR3 sequence: CASSGGLTDTQYF. In DNA, the CDR3 is TGTGCCAGCAGTGGCGGGCTCACAGATACGCAGTATTTT.

The V and J genes are TRBV25-1 and TRBJ2-5, with 9 bases fitting TRBD2. Germline trimming cut 9 bases from V and 3 bases from J; bases unmatched to any gene: 17. Germline V gene lookup returns CDR1 MGHDK and CDR2 SYGVNS. The CDR3 contains 17 residues. CDR3 sequence (DNA): TGTGCCAGTTCTCCTAGCGGGACGGAGCTAGGGGAAGAGACCCAGTACTTC. Protein: CASSPSGTELGEETQYF.

The V call is TRBV7-9, the J call TRBJ2-7; D might be TRBD1 (6 bases). The CDR3 sequence is 13 residues long. Germline CDR1 and CDR2: SEHNR and FQNEAQ (reference sequence). The V and J ends lost 5 bases and 6 bases respectively, with 14 bases between them. The CDR3 nucleotides read TGTGCCAGCAGCCCCGGACAGTATACCGAGCAGTACTTC. It is translated as CASSPGQYTEQYF.

The rearrangement joins TRBV5-1 to TRBJ2-1; D gene uncertain. V lost 5 bases to trimming and J lost 7 bases, with 10 bases between them. The CDR3 totals 12 residues. CDR1 and CDR2 (germline): SGHRS, YFSETQ. This chain's CDR3 is CASREGQNEQFF. In DNA, the CDR3 is TGCGCCAGCAGAGAAGGGCAGAATGAGCAGTTCTTC.

This chain joins TRBV27 and TRBJ2-7; D remains unclear. The germline CDR1 and CDR2 sequences are MNHEY and SMNVEV (reference sequence). The V gene lost 5 bases and the J gene lost 0 bases, with 11 bases spanning the gap. The CDR3 has 14 amino acids. CDR3 DNA sequence: TGTGCCAGCAGTGCTTCGGGCCGCTCCTACGAGCAGTACTTC. Its protein is CASSASGRSYEQYF.

As for this clone: Germline is not matched at one junction end, which may reflect a read error. This chain connects TRBV30 to TRBJ2-5; D not certain. The V gene's germline CDR1 is GTSNPN and CDR2 SVGIG (reference sequence). The CDR3 totals 15 residues. CDR3 sequence (DNA): TGTGCCTGGAGTGTACGAGGAAGTAGTCCTGTACGCAGGAACTTC. This sequence encodes CAWSVRGSSPVRRNF.